This T cell receptor (gamma chain) was recovered during a study of γδ T cells in repeated Plasmodium falciparum infection. Across the whole study: Four controlled malaria infections with P. falciparum NF54 spanned around 660 days. Sampling occurred at baseline, pre-infection for selected infections, and 21 days post-infection. Malian samples came from no-transmission periods or across acute febrile malaria episodes. Study-wide points: Malian children's Vdelta2-negative repertoires appeared more expanded and less diverse than Australians'.

TCRdb re-analyzed the multiplex PCR reads via CATT. The data contain some 30,000 gamma-chain clones, 1.4% of them singletons. Gammadelta T cells were flow-sorted from PBMC into Vgamma9/Vdelta2+ and Vdelta2-negative populations for bulk analysis. Germline V gene sequence: CDR1 GITISATS, CDR2 ISYDGTV (reference sequence). The CDR3 has 13 amino acids. The V segment lost 1 base and the J segment 12 bases; nucleotides outside the gene matches: 12. This clone appeared a few times. What it recognizes is unknown. Translating this DNA gives a protein that differs at residue 8 from the TCRdb one, which belongs to a much larger clone; a read error is likely, and the protein shown is this translation.

Sequencing was carried out using gamma-delta T cells from blood. The chain has TRGV9 and TRGJ1 or TRGJ2. TCRdb lists no J gene, so it was determined here by aligning the DNA to germline. This sequence originates from a pool of human donors (malaria-infected and uninfected, not separated). Written as DNA, the CDR3 is TGTGCCTTGTGGGAGGTCTGTGTGGGCGGGAAACTCTTT. Protein product: CALWEVCVGGKLF.